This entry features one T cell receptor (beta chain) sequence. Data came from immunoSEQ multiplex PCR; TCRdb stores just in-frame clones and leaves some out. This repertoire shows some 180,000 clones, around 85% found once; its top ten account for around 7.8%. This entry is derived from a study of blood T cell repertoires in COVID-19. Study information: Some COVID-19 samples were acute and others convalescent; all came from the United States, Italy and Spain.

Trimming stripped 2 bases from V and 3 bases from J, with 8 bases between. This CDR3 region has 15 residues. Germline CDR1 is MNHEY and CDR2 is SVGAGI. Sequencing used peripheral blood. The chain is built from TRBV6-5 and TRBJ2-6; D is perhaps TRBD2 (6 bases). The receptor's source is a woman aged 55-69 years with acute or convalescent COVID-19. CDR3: CASSYGGVGANVLTF. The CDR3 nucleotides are TGTGCCAGCAGTTACGGCGGGGTTGGGGCCAACGTCCTGACTTTC.